These 18 T cell receptor beta chains originate from one sample sequenced in a study of cytomegalovirus exposure and HLA in healthy donors. The protocol was immunoSEQ multiplex PCR, while the TCRdb copy is restricted to in-frame clones and leaves out a portion. Among 90,000 to 130,000 clones listed, approximately 89% were seen once. Sequenced sample: PBMCs. The receptors originated from a woman younger than 30 in good health and CMV-seronegative.

V gene TRBV28 combines with J gene TRBJ2-1; 8 positions match TRBD1. After removal of 8 bases from V and 5 bases from J, the junction contained 2 bases not matched to a gene. This CDR3 comprises 12 residues. Germline V gene sequence: CDR1 MDHEN, CDR2 SYDVKM. CDR3 DNA: TGTGCCAGCGGACAGGGCCACAATGAGCAGTTCTTC. The encoded protein is CASGQGHNEQFF.

The rearrangement links TRBV29-1 to TRBJ1-2; 8 bases line up with TRBD1. The germline V gene has CDR1 SQVTM and CDR2 ANQGSEA. The CDR3 is 15 residues long. J gave up 4 bases and V 3 bases, and 10 bases lay outside the gene matches. In DNA form, the CDR3 reads TGCAGCGTTGAGGCGGACAGGGCGACCCTCTATGGCTACACCTTC. This encodes CSVEADRATLYGYTF.

The chain links TRBV6-6 to TRBJ1-6; tentatively, D is TRBD1 (6 bases). V was pared by 8 bases and J by 5 bases, with 13 bases between. Germline lookup yields CDR1 MNHNY and CDR2 SVGAGI (reference sequence). CDR3 length: 14 residues. The CDR3 DNA follows: TGTGCCAGCGATCGGGACAACGATAATTCACCCCTCCACTTT. Protein: CASDRDNDNSPLHF.

This chain uses TRBV27 with TRBJ1-2; perhaps TRBD1 as D (6 bases). This CDR3 spans 16 amino acids. Per germline, CDR1 MNHEY and CDR2 SMNVEV (reference sequence). Between the trimmed V and J ends, which lost 0 bases and 1 base, there was a span of 12 bases. The CDR3 here is CASSLSLGQINYGYTF. CDR3 nucleotides: TGTGCCAGCAGTTTATCGCTCGGACAGATTAACTATGGCTACACCTTC.

This sequence joins TRBV11-3 and TRBJ2-2; TRBD2 might be the D (6 bases). V lost 5 bases and J lost 2, with 9 bases in between. The CDR3 loop spans 14 amino acids. Germline CDR1 SGHNT, CDR2 YENEEA. CDR3 amino acids: CASSVGLNTGELFF. In DNA, the CDR3 is TGTGCCAGCAGCGTGGGACTTAACACCGGGGAGCTGTTTTTT.

This chain links TRBV7-9 with TRBJ2-3; 11 bases agree with TRBD2. The CDR3 is 16 amino acids. V gave up 4 bases and J gave up 0 bases; unmatched junction bases: 3. Germline V CDR1 and CDR2: SEHNR, FQNEAQ (reference sequence). The CDR3 DNA reads as TGTGCCAGCAGCTCGGGACTAGCGGCTAGCACAGATACGCAGTATTTT. Protein: CASSSGLAASTDTQYF.

The rearrangement links TRBV4-3 to TRBJ1-2, with 11 bases identical to TRBD1. After removal of 4 bases from V and 4 bases from J, the junction contained 5 bases not matched to a gene. The CDR3 is made up of 15 amino acids. The germline V gene encodes CDR1 LGHNA and CDR2 YSLEER. The CDR3 region is CASSPGTGGLYGYTF. Written as DNA, the CDR3 is TGCGCCAGCAGCCCGGGGACAGGGGGACTCTATGGCTACACCTTC.

In its sample, this clone was seen once. The chain links TRBV11-2 to TRBJ1-1, with 7 positions matching TRBD1. V lost 4 bases and J lost 0; bases outside the gene matches: 8. The CDR3 extends over 16 amino acids. From germline, CDR1 is SGHAT and CDR2 FQNNGV. The CDR3 nucleotides are TGTGCCAGCAGCTCCGAGTTGACAGGGCTGAACACTGAAGCTTTCTTT. Translated, it gives CASSSELTGLNTEAFF.

The chain couples TRBV27 to TRBJ2-1; the D gene is possibly TRBD2 (6 bases). Per the germline V gene, CDR1 is MNHEY and CDR2 is SMNVEV (reference sequence). This CDR3 is 16 amino acids long. Trimming took 4 bases from V and 6 from J, leaving 19 bases between them. CDR3: CASSYLDGLEGNEQFF. For the CDR3, the DNA is TGTGCCAGCAGTTACCTGGACGGGTTGGAGGGCAATGAGCAGTTCTTC.

The V gene is TRBV15, the J gene TRBJ2-3; 12 nucleotides line up with TRBD2. Trimming removed 3 bases from V and 5 bases from J; junction bases left unmatched: 6. This CDR3 contains 16 residues. From germline, CDR1 is LNHNV and CDR2 YYDKDF (reference sequence). The DNA of the CDR3 is TGTGCCACCAGCAGGATTACTAGCGGGAGGCAAGATACGCAGTATTTT. Its protein is CATSRITSGRQDTQYF.

This clone was picked up one time. The V call is TRBV6-1, the J call TRBJ2-3, with 7 bases identical to TRBD1. Trimming at V came to 7 bases and at J to 7 bases, leaving 5 bases not matched to a gene. Germline V gives CDR1 MNHNS, CDR2 SASEGT. This CDR3 is built from 12 residues. The CDR3 coding sequence is TGTGCCAGCAAAGAGGGGGCAAATACGCAGTATTTT. Amino acid sequence: CASKEGANTQYF.

The V and J genes are TRBV25-1 and TRBJ1-1, with unresolved D. CDR3 length equals 17 residues. V gave up 2 bases and J gave up 0 bases, with 16 bases separating them. The germline CDR1 and CDR2 sequences are MGHDK and SYGVNS. CDR3 bases: TGTGCCAGCAGTGAAGGAGGGTTAGGGATGTTGAACACTGAAGCTTTCTTT. Amino acids: CASSEGGLGMLNTEAFF. The variable domain in full, with the rest retrieved from reference TRBV25-1 and TRBJ1-1, is EADIYQTPRYLVIGTGKKITLECSQTMGHDKMYWYQQDPGMELHLIHYSYGVNSTEKGDLSSESTVSRIRTEHFPLTLESARPSHTSQYLCASSEGGLGMLNTEAFFGQGTRLTVV.

V and J are TRBV28 and TRBJ2-2; D perhaps matches TRBD1 (6 bases). Deletions cut 1 base from V and 6 bases from J, with 15 bases between. This CDR3 spans 16 amino acids. Germline V gene data show CDR1 as MDHEN and CDR2 as SYDVKM. CDR3 nucleotides: TGTGCCAGCAGTTTATCTGGCAGGGGAACGGCCGGGGAGCTGTTTTTT. Protein sequence: CASSLSGRGTAGELFF.

The chain couples TRBV7-9 to TRBJ2-3; TRBD1 matches at 7 bases. CDR3 length equals 14 residues. The germline CDR1 and CDR2 sequences are SEHNR and FQNEAQ (reference sequence). The V segment lost 1 base and the J segment 4 bases; nucleotides outside the gene matches: 2. CDR3 protein: CASSLGGGPDTQYF. CDR3 in DNA: TGTGCCAGCAGCTTAGGAGGGGGCCCAGATACGCAGTATTTT.

The chain recombines TRBV28 with TRBJ2-1, with TRBD2 matching 11 bases. There are 16 residues in the CDR3. Germline lookup yields CDR1 MDHEN and CDR2 SYDVKM. The V segment lost 6 bases and the J segment 3 bases; nucleotides outside the gene matches: 7. This chain's CDR3 is CASRQAGLADYNEQFF. CDR3 bases: TGTGCCAGCAGACAGGCGGGACTAGCGGACTACAATGAGCAGTTCTTC. The variable domain in full, with the rest retrieved from reference TRBV28 and TRBJ2-1, is DVKVTQSSRYLVKRTGEKVFLECVQDMDHENMFWYRQDPGLGLRLIYFSYDVKMKEKGDIPEGYSVSREKKERFSLILESASTNQTSMYLCASRQAGLADYNEQFFGPGTRLTVL.

V usage is TRBV28 and J usage is TRBJ1-4; D unresolved. In germline, CDR1 is MDHEN, CDR2 SYDVKM. Between the trimmed V and J ends, which lost 3 bases and 5 bases, there was a span of 4 bases. The CDR3 runs to 12 residues. CDR3 DNA sequence: TGTGCCAGCAGTTTCAGGAATGAAAAACTGTTTTTT. Protein product: CASSFRNEKLFF.

This clone appeared once. J is TRBJ1-4 and V is TRBV18; weak D call: TRBD1 (5 bases). V was clipped by 2 bases and J by 8 bases, with 15 bases between them. The length of the CDR3 is 15 residues. Germline-derived CDR1 and CDR2 are KGHSH and LQKENI. In DNA, the CDR3 is TGTGCCAGCTCACCAGATTTGGCGGGGCGGGAAAAACTGTTTTTT. It encodes CASSPDLAGREKLFF.

The chain joins TRBV2 to TRBJ2-1; 15 nucleotides line up with TRBD2. With V trimmed by 6 bases and J by 3 bases, 0 bases remained unmatched. This CDR3 contains 15 residues. CDR1 and CDR2 (germline): SNHLY, FYNNEI. CDR3 region: CASRGLAGGYNEQFF. The DNA for the CDR3 is TGTGCCAGCAGGGGACTAGCGGGGGGCTACAATGAGCAGTTCTTC.